The present entry profiles one T cell receptor beta chain with its context. Its target antigen remains unknown. Base quality data are lacking; no much larger clone is found one base away. TCRbeta CDR3 regions were amplified from genomic DNA using the immunoSEQ Assay, a bias-controlled multiplex PCR. In the source study's methods: Within the assay, amplification of reference gene primers was used to estimate how many nucleated cells each sample contained. Sequence reads were collapsed and filtered to measure the absolute abundance of every unique TCRbeta CDR3 rearrangement. For each sample, productive Simpson clonality was calculated as the square root of Simpson's diversity index over productive rearrangements. TCRdb retrieved this table from immuneACCESS and kept in-frame rearrangements only. Not all clones are present; in checked studies, unresolved V genes account for under half, and no reason is known for the remainder. That table furnishes V, J and clone size, whereas the DNA furnished D and trimming. Present in this sample are 150,000 to 200,000 clones, around nine tenths of which were seen just once. The ten largest clones capture roughly 2% of the sample.

The data are from a study of blood T cell repertoires in COVID-19 (dated by TCRdb to 2018 to 2021). In terms of the full investigation: Collaborator samples came from the United States, Italy and Spain and covered acute and convalescent phases of COVID-19. Sample metadata almost always included a de-identified subject ID, COVID-19 status, age in years and sex. The samples were drawn from the first 160 participants of the ongoing ImmuneRACE study and from 1,254 subjects provided by 6 global collaborators. The repertoires were made available in a free public database intended to serve as a resource for research on the immune response to SARS-CoV-2. Subjects who had been exposed to COVID-19, were actively infected with it, or had recovered from it provided the deeply sampled blood TCRbeta repertoires that made up the dataset. The prospective study material was composed of cDNA or gDNA derived from T cells, B-cell-depleted T cells, or PBMCs. Where available, HLA class I and class II types were taken from metadata supplied by the sample provider and were not determined by assay-based typing.

A second Seattle source provided samples from volunteer blood donors who had recovered from COVID-19. Each collaborating institution followed its own protocols to collect whole blood in K2EDTA tubes. For TCRbeta analysis, collaborators shipped samples in one of three forms: frozen whole blood, isolated PBMCs, or DNA extracted from either of those sample types. The study at large found these results: The amount of clinical and demographic metadata varied by source and participant and was provided uncurated.

Looking up the germline V gene (reference sequence) yields CDR1 SGHNT and CDR2 YYREEE. Including cysteine and phenylalanine, the CDR3 has 17 amino acids. The only DNA kept is the CDR3, 51 bases in frame from the first base. For this chain, trimming is 4 bases at the V end and 6 bases at the J end, and the number of junction bases without a gene match is 9. This clonotype was obtained from a man between 50 and 59 years old who had recovered from COVID-19. Sample: peripheral blood. The chain joins TRBV5-4 to TRBJ2-2; 13 central bases correspond to TRBD2. The sequence in DNA is TGTGCCAGCAGCCCTGGACTAGCGGGAGAATTGGCCGGGGAGCTGTTTTTT. This gives the protein CASSPGLAGELAGELFF.